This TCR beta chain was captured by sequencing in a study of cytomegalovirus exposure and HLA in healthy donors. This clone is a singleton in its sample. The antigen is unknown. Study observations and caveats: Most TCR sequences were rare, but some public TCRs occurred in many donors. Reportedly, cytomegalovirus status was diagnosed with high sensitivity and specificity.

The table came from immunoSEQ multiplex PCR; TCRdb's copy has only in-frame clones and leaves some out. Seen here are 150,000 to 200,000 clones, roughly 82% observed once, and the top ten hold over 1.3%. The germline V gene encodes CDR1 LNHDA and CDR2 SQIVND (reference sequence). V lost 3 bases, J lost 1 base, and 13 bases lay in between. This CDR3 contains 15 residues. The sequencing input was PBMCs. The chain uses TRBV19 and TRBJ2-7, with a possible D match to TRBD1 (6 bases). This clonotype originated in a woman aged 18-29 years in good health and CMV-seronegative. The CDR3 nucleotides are TGTGCCAGTAGTATGGACAGCTTCAATTCCTACGAGCAGTACTTC. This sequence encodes CASSMDSFNSYEQYF. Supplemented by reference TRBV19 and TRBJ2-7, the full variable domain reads DGGITQSPKYLFRKEGQNVTLSCEQNLNHDAMYWYRQDPGQGLRLIYYSQIVNDFQKGDIAEGYSVSREKKESFPLTVTSAQKNPTAFYLCASSMDSFNSYEQYFGPGTRLTVT.